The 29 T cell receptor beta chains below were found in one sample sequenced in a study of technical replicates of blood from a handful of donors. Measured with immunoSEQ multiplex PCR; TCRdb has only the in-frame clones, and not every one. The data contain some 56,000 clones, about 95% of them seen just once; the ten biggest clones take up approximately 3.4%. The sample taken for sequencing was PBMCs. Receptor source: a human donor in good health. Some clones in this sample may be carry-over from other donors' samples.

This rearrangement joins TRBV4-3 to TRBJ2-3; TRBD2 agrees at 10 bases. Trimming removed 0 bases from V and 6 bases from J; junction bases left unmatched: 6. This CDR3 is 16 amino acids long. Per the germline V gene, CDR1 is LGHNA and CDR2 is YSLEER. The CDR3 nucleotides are TGCGCCAGCAGCCAAGATTTTGTGACTAGCGGGGATACGCAGTATTTT. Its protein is CASSQDFVTSGDTQYF.

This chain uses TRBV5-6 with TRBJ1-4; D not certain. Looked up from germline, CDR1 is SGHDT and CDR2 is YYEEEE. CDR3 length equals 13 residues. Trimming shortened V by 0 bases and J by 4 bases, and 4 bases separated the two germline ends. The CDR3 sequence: CASSLANNEKLFF. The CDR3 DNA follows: TGTGCCAGCAGCTTGGCTAATAATGAAAAACTGTTTTTT.

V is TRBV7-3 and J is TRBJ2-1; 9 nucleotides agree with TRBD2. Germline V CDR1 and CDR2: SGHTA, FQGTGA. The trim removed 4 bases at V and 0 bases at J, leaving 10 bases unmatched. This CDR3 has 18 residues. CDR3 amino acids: CASSSQAGGRSSYNEQFF. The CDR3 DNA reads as TGTGCCAGCAGCTCCCAGGCGGGGGGGAGAAGCTCCTACAATGAGCAGTTCTTC.

In DNA, the CDR3 is TGCGCCAGCAGCTTGGGCCGCAGGACAGGGGCTAACTATGGCTACACCTTC. Its protein product is CASSLGRRTGANYGYTF. This rearrangement joins TRBV5-1 to TRBJ1-2; the match to TRBD1 covers 9 bases. This CDR3 is built from 17 residues. In germline, CDR1 is SGHRS, CDR2 YFSETQ. V lost 0 bases, J lost 0 bases, and 6 bases stayed unmatched.

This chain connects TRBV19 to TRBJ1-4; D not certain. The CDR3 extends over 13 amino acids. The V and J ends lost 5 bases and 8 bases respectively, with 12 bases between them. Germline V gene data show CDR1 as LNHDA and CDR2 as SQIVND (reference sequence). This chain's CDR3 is CASSRTLREKLFF. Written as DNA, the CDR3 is TGTGCCAGTAGTCGTACCTTACGGGAAAAACTGTTTTTT.

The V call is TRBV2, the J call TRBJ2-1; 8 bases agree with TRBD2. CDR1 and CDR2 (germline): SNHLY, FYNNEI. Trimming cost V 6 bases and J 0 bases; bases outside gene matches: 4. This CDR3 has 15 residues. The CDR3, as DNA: TGTGCCAGCAGACCGAGCGGGAGCTCCTACAATGAGCAGTTCTTC. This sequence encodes CASRPSGSSYNEQFF.

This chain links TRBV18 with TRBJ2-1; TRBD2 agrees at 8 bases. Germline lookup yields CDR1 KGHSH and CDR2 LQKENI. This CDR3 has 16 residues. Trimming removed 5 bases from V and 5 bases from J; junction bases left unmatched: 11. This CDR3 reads CASSFSLAGENNEQFF. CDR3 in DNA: TGTGCCAGCTCATTCTCTCTAGCGGGTGAAAACAATGAGCAGTTCTTC.

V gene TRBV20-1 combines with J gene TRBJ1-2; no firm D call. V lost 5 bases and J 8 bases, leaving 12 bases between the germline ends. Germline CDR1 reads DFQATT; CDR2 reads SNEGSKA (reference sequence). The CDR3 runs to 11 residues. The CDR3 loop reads CSASREEGYTF. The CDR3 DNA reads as TGCAGTGCTTCACGAGAGGAAGGCTACACCTTC.

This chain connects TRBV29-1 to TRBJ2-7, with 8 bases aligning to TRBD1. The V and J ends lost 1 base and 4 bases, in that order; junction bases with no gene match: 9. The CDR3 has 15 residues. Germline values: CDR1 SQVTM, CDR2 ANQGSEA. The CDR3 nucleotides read TGCAGCGTTGAAGGACAGACAGGGGACCTTTACGAGCAGTACTTC. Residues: CSVEGQTGDLYEQYF.

The CDR3 protein is CASSFPTGEDHYGYTF. CDR3 nucleotide sequence: TGTGCCAGCAGCTTTCCGACAGGGGAGGATCACTATGGCTACACCTTC. The chain carries TRBV5-6 and TRBJ1-2, with TRBD1 matching 8 bases. Trimming cost V 2 bases and J 3 bases; bases outside gene matches: 9. The CDR3 contains 16 residues. From germline, CDR1 is SGHDT and CDR2 YYEEEE.

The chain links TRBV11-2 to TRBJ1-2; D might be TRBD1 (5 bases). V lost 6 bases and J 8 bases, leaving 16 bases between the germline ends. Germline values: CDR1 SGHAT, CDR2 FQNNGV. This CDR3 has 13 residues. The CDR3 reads CASRETGGGGYTF. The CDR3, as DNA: TGTGCCAGCAGAGAGACGGGGGGTGGGGGCTACACCTTC.

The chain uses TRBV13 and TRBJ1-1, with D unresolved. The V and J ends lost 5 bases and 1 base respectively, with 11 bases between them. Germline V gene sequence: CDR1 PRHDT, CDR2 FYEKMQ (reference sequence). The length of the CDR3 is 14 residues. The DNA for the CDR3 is TGTGCCAGCAGCCCCCGGCGGAGGAACACTGAAGCTTTCTTT. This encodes CASSPRRRNTEAFF. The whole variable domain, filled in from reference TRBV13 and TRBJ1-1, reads AAGVIQSPRHLIKEKRETATLKCYPIPRHDTVYWYQQGPGQDPQFLISFYEKMQSDKGSIPDRFSAQQFSDYHSELNMSSLELGDSALYFCASSPRRRNTEAFFGQGTRLTVV.

CDR3 sequence: CASSLESGNTIYF. In DNA, the CDR3 is TGTGCCAGCAGCTTAGAGTCAGGAAACACCATATATTTT. The chain recombines TRBV7-3 with TRBJ1-3, with D unclear. CDR1 is SGHTA, CDR2 FQGTGA, per germline. V lost 2 bases to trimming and J lost 4 bases, with 6 bases between them. The CDR3 totals 13 residues. The full variable domain, with the rest looked up from reference TRBV7-3 and TRBJ1-3, is GAGVSQTPSNKVTEKGKYVELRCDPISGHTALYWYRQSLGQGPEFLIYFQGTGAADDSGLPNDRFFAVRPEGSVSTLKIQRTERGDSAVYLCASSLESGNTIYFGEGSWLTVV.

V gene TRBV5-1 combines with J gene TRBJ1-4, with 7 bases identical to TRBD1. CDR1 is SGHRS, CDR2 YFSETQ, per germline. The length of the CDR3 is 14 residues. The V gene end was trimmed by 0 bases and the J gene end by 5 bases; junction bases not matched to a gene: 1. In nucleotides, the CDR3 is TGCGCCAGCAGCTTGGCGACAGGGAATGAAAAACTGTTTTTT. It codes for CASSLATGNEKLFF.

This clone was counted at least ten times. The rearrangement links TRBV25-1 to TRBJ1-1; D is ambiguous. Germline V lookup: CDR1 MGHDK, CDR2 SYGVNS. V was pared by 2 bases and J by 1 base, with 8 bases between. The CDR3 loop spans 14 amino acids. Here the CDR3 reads CASSEGHENTEAFF. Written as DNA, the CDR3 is TGTGCCAGCAGTGAAGGGCACGAGAACACTGAAGCTTTCTTT.

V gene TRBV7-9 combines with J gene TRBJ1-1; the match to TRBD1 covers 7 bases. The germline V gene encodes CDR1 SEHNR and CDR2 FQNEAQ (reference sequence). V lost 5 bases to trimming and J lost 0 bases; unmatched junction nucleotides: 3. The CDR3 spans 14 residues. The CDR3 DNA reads TGTGCCAGCAGCCCCGGACAGGTGAACACTGAAGCTTTCTTT. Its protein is CASSPGQVNTEAFF. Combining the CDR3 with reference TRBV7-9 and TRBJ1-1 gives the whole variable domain DTGVSQNPRHKITKRGQNVTFRCDPISEHNRLYWYRQTLGQGPEFLTYFQNEAQLEKSRLLSDRFSAERPKGSFSTLEIQRTEQGDSAMYLCASSPGQVNTEAFFGQGTRLTVV.

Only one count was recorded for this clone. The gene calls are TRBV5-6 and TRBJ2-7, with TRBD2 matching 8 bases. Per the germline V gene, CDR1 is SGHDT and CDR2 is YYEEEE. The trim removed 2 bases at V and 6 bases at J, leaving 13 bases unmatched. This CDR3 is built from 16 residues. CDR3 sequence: CASSLIFAGGGSEQYF. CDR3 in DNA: TGTGCCAGCAGCTTAATTTTTGCGGGAGGAGGGTCCGAGCAGTACTTC.

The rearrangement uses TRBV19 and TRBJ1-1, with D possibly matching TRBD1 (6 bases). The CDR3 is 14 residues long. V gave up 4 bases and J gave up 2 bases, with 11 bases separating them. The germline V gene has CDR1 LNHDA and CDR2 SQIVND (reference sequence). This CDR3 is CASSSDRTNTEAFF. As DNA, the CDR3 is TGTGCCAGTAGTAGTGACAGGACAAACACTGAAGCTTTCTTT.

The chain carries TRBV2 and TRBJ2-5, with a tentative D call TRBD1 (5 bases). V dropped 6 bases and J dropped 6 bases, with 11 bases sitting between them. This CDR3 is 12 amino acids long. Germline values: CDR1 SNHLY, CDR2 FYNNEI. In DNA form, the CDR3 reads TGTGCCAGCAGGGACAATCGAAAGACCCAGTACTTC. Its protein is CASRDNRKTQYF.

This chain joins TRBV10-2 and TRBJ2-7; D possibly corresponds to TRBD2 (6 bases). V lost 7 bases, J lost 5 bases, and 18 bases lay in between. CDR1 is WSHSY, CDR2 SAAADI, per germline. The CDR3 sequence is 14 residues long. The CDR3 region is CASNWDSPINEQYF. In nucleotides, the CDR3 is TGCGCCAGCAACTGGGACTCGCCTATCAACGAGCAGTACTTC.

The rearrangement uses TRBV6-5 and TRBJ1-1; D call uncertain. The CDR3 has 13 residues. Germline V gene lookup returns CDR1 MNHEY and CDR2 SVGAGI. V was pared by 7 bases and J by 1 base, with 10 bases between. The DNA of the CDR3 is TGTGCCAGCATCTCGCCGGGGAACACTGAAGCTTTCTTT. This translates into CASISPGNTEAFF.

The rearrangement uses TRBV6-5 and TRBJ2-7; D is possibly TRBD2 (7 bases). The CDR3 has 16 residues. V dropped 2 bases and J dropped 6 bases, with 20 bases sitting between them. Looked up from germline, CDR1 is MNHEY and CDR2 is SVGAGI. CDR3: CASSYRSRGASREQYF. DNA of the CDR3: TGTGCCAGCAGTTACAGAAGTCGGGGGGCGTCCCGCGAGCAGTACTTC.

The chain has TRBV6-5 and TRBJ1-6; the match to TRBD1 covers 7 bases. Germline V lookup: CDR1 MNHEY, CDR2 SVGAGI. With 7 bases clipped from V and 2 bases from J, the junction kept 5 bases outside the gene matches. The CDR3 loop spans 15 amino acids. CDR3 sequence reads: CASKRGRTYNSPLHF. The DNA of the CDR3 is TGTGCCAGCAAGAGGGGGCGCACCTATAATTCACCCCTCCACTTT.

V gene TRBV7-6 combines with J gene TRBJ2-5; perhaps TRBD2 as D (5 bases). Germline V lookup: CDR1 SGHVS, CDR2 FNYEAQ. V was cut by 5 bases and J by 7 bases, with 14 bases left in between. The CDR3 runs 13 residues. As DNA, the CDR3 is TGTGCCAGCAGCCCCAAAACTGCGGGGACCCAGTACTTC. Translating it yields CASSPKTAGTQYF.

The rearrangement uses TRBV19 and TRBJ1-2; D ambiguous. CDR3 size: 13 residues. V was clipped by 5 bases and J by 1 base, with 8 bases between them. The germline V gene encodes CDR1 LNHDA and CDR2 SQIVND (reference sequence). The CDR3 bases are TGTGCCAGTAGTGTGACGGGTAACTATGGCTACACCTTC. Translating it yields CASSVTGNYGYTF.

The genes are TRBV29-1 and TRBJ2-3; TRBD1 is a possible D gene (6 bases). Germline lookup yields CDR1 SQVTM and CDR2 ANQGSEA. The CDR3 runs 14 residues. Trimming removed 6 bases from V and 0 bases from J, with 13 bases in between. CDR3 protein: CSVLIGGSTDTQYF. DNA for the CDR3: TGCAGCGTCCTAATAGGGGGTAGCACAGATACGCAGTATTTT.

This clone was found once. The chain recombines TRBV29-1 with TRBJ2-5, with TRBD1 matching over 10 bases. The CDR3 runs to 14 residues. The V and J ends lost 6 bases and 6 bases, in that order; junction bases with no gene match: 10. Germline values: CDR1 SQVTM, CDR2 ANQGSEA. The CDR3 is CSVEPRQGAKTQYF. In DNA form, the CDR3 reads TGCAGCGTCGAACCCCGACAGGGGGCTAAGACCCAGTACTTC.

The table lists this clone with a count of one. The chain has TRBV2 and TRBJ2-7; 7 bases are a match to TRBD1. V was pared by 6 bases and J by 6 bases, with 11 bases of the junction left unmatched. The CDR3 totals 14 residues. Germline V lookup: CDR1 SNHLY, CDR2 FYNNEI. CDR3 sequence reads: CASSASTGNGEQYF. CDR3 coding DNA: TGTGCCAGCAGCGCCTCGACAGGGAACGGCGAGCAGTACTTC.

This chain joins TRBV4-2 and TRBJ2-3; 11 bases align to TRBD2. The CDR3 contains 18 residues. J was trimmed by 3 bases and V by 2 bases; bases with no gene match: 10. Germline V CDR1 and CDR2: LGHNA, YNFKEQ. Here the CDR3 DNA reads TGTGCCAGCAGCCAAAATATAGCGGGAGGGCCGTCTACAGATACGCAGTATTTT. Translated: CASSQNIAGGPSTDTQYF.